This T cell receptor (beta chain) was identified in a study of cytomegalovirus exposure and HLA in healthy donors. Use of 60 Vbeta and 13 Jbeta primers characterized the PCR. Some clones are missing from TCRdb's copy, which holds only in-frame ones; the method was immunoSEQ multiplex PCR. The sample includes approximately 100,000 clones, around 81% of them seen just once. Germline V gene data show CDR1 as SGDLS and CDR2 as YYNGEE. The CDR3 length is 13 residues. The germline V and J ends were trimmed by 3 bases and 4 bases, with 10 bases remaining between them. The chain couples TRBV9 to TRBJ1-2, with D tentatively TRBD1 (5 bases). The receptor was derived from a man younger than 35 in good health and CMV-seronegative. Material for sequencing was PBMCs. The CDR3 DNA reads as TGTGCCAGCAGCGGCCAGGGAATCTATGGCTACACCTTC. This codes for CASSGQGIYGYTF.